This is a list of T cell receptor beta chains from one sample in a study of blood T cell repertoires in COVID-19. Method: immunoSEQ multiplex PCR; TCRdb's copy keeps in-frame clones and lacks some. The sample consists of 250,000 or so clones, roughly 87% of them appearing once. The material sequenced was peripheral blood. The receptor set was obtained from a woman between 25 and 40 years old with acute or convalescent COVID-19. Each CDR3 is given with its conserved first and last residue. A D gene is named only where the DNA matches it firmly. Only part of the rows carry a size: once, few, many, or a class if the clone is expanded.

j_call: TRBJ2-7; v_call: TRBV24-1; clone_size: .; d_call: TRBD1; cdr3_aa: CATSDTGTGIVEQYF; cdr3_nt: TGTGCCACCAGTGACACCGGGACAGGGATCGTCGAGCAGTACTTC
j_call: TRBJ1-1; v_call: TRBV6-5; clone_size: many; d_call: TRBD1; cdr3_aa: CASRDRAATEAFF; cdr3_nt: TGTGCCAGCAGAGACAGGGCCGCCACTGAAGCTTTCTTT
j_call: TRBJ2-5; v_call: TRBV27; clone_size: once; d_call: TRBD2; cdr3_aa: CASSHLWEGETQYF; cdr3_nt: TGTGCCAGCAGTCATTTGTGGGAGGGGGAGACCCAGTACTTC
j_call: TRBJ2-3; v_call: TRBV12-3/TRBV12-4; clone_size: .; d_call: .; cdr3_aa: CASSRYTDTQYF; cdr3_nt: TGTGCCAGCAGTCGTTACACAGATACGCAGTATTTT
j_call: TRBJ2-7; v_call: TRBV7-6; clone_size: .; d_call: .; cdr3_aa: CASSQNPQTSYEQYF; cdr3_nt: TGTGCCAGCAGCCAGAACCCACAGACCTCCTACGAGCAGTACTTC
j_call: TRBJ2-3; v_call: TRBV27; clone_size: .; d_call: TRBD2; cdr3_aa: CASSPTRGGRAGTDTQYF; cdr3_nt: TGTGCCAGCAGTCCCACTAGGGGCGGGAGGGCCGGCACAGATACGCAGTATTTT
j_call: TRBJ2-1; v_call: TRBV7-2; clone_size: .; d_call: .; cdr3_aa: CASSEGSSPYNEQFF; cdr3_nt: TGTGCCAGCAGCGAAGGGAGCTCCCCCTACAATGAGCAGTTCTTC
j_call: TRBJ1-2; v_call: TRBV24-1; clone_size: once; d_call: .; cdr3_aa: CATSEPGKVNGYTF; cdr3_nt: TGTGCCACCAGTGAGCCAGGGAAGGTTAATGGCTACACCTTC
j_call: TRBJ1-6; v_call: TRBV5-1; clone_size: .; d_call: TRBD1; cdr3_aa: CASSFQGAGSSYNSPLHF; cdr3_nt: TGCGCCAGCAGCTTTCAGGGGGCTGGAAGCTCCTATAATTCACCCCTCCACTTT
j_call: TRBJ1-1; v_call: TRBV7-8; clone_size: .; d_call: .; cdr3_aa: CASSLVQGRKGTEAFF; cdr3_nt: TGTGCCAGCAGCTTAGTTCAGGGGCGTAAGGGCACTGAAGCTTTCTTT
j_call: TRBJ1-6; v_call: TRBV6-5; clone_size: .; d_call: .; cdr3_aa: CASSDSYSYNSPLHF; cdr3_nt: TGTGCCAGCAGCGACAGCTACTCCTATAATTCACCCCTCCACTTT